This T cell receptor (beta chain) was captured in a study of liver allograft versus peripheral blood T cells. Turning to the study itself: Transplanted livers held T cell receptor repertoires, and these were compared with repertoires in recipients' peripheral blood. Study-level points and caveats: Intragraft liver T cell receptor repertoires reportedly differed from peripheral blood repertoires.

The CDR3 has 9 residues. Per germline, CDR1 SQVTM and CDR2 ANQGSEA. The V end was cut by 4 bases, the J end by 6 bases, with 2 bases between. TCRdb re-called the reads with MiXCR, one entry per CDR3 protein. The table records some 7,200 distinct CDR3 sequences, 17% of them present only once. This clonotype rates as medium-sized. Antigen specificity is unknown. V usage is TRBV29-1 and J usage is TRBJ2-3; D is unclear. The sequence was collected from a human patient who had a liver transplant. The graft donor may have contributed some T cells. The CDR3 coding sequence is TGCAGCGTTGGTGATACGCAGTATTTT. Its protein is CSVGDTQYF.